This TCR beta chain originates from a study of blood T cells in healthy people across ages. From germline, CDR1 is MGHRA and CDR2 YSYEKL. The V and J ends lost 0 bases and 8 bases respectively, with 15 bases between them. The CDR3 runs 15 residues. Alongside a J-beta primer mix, a sample-barcoded 5' primer served in a second PCR lasting 7 to 11 cycles. All samples yielded 2.5 million or more CDR3-containing paired-end reads. Each CDR3 protein is one row after TCRdb ran MiXCR on the 5' RACE reads. The table includes 1,300,000 or so distinct CDR3 sequences, 55% to 75% detected once. Healthy Caucasian individuals from Russia aged about 6 to 100 were enrolled as donors. Total RNA extracted from each sample amounted to at least 6 micrograms.

The rearrangement links TRBV4-1 to TRBJ2-3, with TRBD1 as a possible D gene (6 bases). This clonotype was sampled from a man aged 18-30 years in good health. Sequencing used blood. As DNA, the CDR3 is TGCGCCAGCAGCCAAGAATCTGGGGGCGGGCGTACGCAGTATTTT. Protein: CASSQESGGGRTQYF.